The TCR beta chain described here comes from a study of radiotherapy plus CTLA-4 blockade in lung cancer. The wider study: Disease control was seen in roughly 30% of patients, objective responses in roughly 17%. Study-wide results and caveats: Clones derived from tumor TCRs expanded in blood after radiotherapy plus ipilimumab.

Focal radiation was given together with CTLA-4 blockade (ipilimumab) to patients with chemo-refractory metastatic non-small-cell lung cancer. Sequencing was performed with immunoSEQ multiplex PCR; in TCRdb, only in-frame clones are kept and a portion is missing. The sample records approximately 35,000 clones, more than 80% being singletons. With regard to this clone: Antigen: not known.

This CDR3 comprises 15 residues. With V trimmed by 8 bases and J by 5 bases, 9 bases remained unmatched. Germline V gene data show CDR1 as SGHNT and CDR2 as YYREEE (reference sequence). This receptor was obtained from a human donor with non-small cell lung cancer who had stable disease on radiotherapy plus ipilimumab. Sequences were derived from peripheral blood, sampled from a patient treated with radiotherapy plus ipilimumab. This chain joins TRBV5-4 and TRBJ2-2, with TRBD2 identical over 10 bases. CDR3 loop: CASRLAGVGTGELFF. CDR3 bases: TGTGCCAGTCGCCTAGCGGGAGTAGGTACCGGGGAGCTGTTTTTT.